This T cell receptor (beta chain) came from a study of circulating and synovial CD4+ cells in juvenile arthritis. Notes on the study in general: Circulating pathogenic-like lymphocytes shared a substantially higher fraction of CDR3 sequences with synovium than bulk blood. Bulk blood CD4 repertoires were more diverse than these. CPL and bulk CD4 samples differed at least tenfold in T cell genomes.

Only one count was recorded for this clone. Its target is unknown. This CDR3 comprises 17 residues. The V segment lost 0 bases and the J segment 7 bases; nucleotides outside the gene matches: 9. CDR1 and CDR2 from the germline V gene are GTSNPN and SVGIG (reference sequence). Donors were patients with active juvenile idiopathic arthritis. Assay: immunoSEQ multiplex PCR; the TCRdb copy retains only in-frame clones and omits some. The top ten hold around 3% of the sample, which has under 35,000 clones, just over 90% seen once. Sequencing input: CD4+ T cells from blood. The chain combines TRBV30 with TRBJ2-1, with 13 bases fitting TRBD2. The source is a human donor with juvenile idiopathic arthritis. CDR3 in DNA: TGTGCCTGGAGTGTAAGACTAGCGGGAGGCCGGCGGAATGAGCAGTTCTTC. The encoded protein is CAWSVRLAGGRRNEQFF.